The source of this T cell receptor beta chain is a study of OX40 agonist ivuxolimab in advanced cancers. Whole-study context: With a range of roughly 23 to 90, age averaged roughly 60 years, and more than 75% were male.

This clone was recorded a few times. Its target is not known. Sequencing was performed with immunoSEQ multiplex PCR; in TCRdb, only in-frame clones are kept and a portion is missing. The sample contains 65,000 to 85,000 clones, around 90% of which appear only once. Peripheral blood came from all dose cohorts at three timepoints. Study-level findings and limits: Normalized expansion of T-cell clones was also low for some nonresponders. Averaged across samples, CD8+ T cells carried more expanded clones than CD4+ did.

Germline CDR1 and CDR2: LNHDA and SQIVND (reference sequence). Trimming removed 4 bases from V and 4 bases from J, with 13 bases in between. The CDR3 totals 14 residues. The sample in question was CD4+ or CD8+ T cells sorted from blood, obtained in a trial of the OX40 agonist ivuxolimab. This receptor was obtained from an adult with an advanced solid tumor such as melanoma, head and neck, liver or kidney cancer. This rearrangement joins TRBV19 to TRBJ1-1; maybe TRBD1 (5 bases). As DNA, the CDR3 is TGTGCCAGTAGTAGGACATTTCGGTTCACTGAAGCTTTCTTT. Translation: CASSRTFRFTEAFF.